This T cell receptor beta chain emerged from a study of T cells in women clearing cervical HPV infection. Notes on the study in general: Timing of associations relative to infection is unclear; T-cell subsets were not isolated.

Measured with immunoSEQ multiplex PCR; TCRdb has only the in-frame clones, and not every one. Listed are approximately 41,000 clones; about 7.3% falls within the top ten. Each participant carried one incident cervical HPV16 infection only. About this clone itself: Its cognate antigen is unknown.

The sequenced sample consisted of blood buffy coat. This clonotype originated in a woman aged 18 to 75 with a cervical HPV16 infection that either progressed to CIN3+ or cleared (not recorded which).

CDR3 bases read: TGTGCCAGCAGTTACAGGGGCGGAGGC. Its translation is CASSYRGGG. The full CDR3 protein reads CASSYRGGGYTF. The chain couples TRBV12-3 or TRBV12-4 to TRBJ1-2; 7 bases line up with TRBD1. The read comes to an end 3 residues before the CDR3 does, leaving the germline J gene to fill in the end. CDR3 length: 12 amino acids.